Each of the 7 T cell receptor beta chains below was sequenced from the same sample in a study of CD8 T cells in ankylosing spondylitis. TCRdb ran MiXCR on the 5' RACE reads and lists one entry per CDR3 protein. The table has around 280,000 distinct CDR3 sequences, over 15% seen once. Sequencing was done on a sample of blood, either unsorted or a sorted T cell fraction (not recorded which). These receptors were obtained from a male donor with ankylosing spondylitis or in good health (not recorded which).

This clonotype showed up many times. The rearrangement joins TRBV11-2 to TRBJ2-3; D gene uncertain. V was pared by 5 bases and J by 5 bases, with 8 bases between. The CDR3 sequence is 12 residues long. Germline values: CDR1 SGHAT, CDR2 FQNNGV. The CDR3 is CASSATIDTQYF. The DNA for the CDR3 is TGTGCCAGCAGCGCGACCATAGATACGCAGTATTTT.

This clonotype was detected many times. The chain has TRBV4-1 and TRBJ2-3; D not certain. This CDR3 region has 13 residues. V gave up 5 bases and J gave up 4 bases, with 10 bases separating them. The germline V gene encodes CDR1 MGHRA and CDR2 YSYEKL. The CDR3 loop is CASSFPGADTQYF. The DNA of the CDR3 is TGCGCCAGCAGCTTCCCTGGGGCAGATACGCAGTATTTT.

The rearrangement joins TRBV5-1 to TRBJ2-3, with 11 bases lining up with TRBD1. Trimming at V came to 0 bases and at J to 5 bases, leaving 5 bases not matched to a gene. Germline V CDR1 and CDR2: SGHRS, YFSETQ. This CDR3 has 16 residues. The CDR3 sequence: CASSLGTGGMVDTQYF. For the CDR3, the DNA is TGCGCCAGCAGCTTGGGGACAGGGGGCATGGTAGATACGCAGTATTTT.

This clonotype was seen only a few times. The chain carries TRBV4-2 and TRBJ2-3; 11 bases agree with TRBD2. This CDR3 contains 16 residues. V shed 2 bases, J shed 8 bases, and the junction held 9 bases outside the gene matches. CDR1 LGHNA and CDR2 YNFKEQ come from the germline V gene. CDR3 DNA: TGTGCCAGCAGCCAACCCGGGACTAGCGGCCCAGGTACGCAGTATTTT. It yields the protein CASSQPGTSGPGTQYF.

This clonotype was found a few times. The chain combines TRBV12-3 or TRBV12-4 with TRBJ2-5, with D perhaps matching TRBD1 (8 bases). V was cut by 5 bases and J by 3 bases, with 16 bases left in between. The CDR3 is 15 amino acids. DNA for the CDR3: TGTGCCAGCAGTCCACAGGGGGAGGGCAAAGAGACCCAGTACTTC. Translating it yields CASSPQGEGKETQYF.

This clonotype showed up many times. The gene calls are TRBV6-2 or TRBV6-3 and TRBJ2-3; TRBD1 agrees at 12 bases. The CDR3 extends over 15 amino acids. The germline gives CDR1 MNHEY, CDR2 SVGEGT. Trimming cost V 2 bases and J 7 bases; bases outside gene matches: 4. Here the CDR3 DNA reads TGTGCCAGCAGTTACGGGACAGGGGGCCGAAATACGCAGTATTTT. Translating gives CASSYGTGGRNTQYF.

This clonotype was recorded a few times. The chain links TRBV3-1 to TRBJ1-6; D is unclear. V lost 4 bases and J lost 11, with 12 bases in between. The CDR3 consists of 13 residues. The V gene's germline CDR1 is LGHDT and CDR2 YNNKEL (reference sequence). The DNA of the CDR3 is TGTGCCAGCAGCCCCAATCGAGGGACACCCCTCCACTTT. It codes for CASSPNRGTPLHF.